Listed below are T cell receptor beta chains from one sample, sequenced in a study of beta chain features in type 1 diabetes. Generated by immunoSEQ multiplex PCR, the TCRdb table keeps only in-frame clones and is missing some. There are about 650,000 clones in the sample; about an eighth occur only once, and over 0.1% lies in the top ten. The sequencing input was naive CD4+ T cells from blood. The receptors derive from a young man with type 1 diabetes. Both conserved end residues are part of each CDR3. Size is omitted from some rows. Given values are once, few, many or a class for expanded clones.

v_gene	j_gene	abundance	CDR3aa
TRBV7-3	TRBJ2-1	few	CASSSSGGLYNEQFF
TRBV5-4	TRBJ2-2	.	CASSLESLKNTGELFF
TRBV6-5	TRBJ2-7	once	CASSYSIARAAYEQYF
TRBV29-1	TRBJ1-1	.	CSVPPGGRLNTEAFF
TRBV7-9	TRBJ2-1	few	CASSFDRGSYNEQFF
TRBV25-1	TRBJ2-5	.	CASSRQGALKETQYF
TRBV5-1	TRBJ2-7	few	CASSGGQADDGEQYF
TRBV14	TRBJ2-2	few	CASRLQGTGELFF
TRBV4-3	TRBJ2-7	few	CASSQETRLKQYF
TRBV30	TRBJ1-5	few	CAWAEGYQPQHF
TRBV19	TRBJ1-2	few	CASSVGQLYGYTF
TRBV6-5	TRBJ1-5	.	CASSQLGQPQHF
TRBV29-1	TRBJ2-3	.	CSVADRGSTDTQYF
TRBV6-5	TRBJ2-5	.	CASSYSEGSYTQYF
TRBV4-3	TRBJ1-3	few	CASSQRAAGSGNTIYF
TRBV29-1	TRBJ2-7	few	CSGSRQGADEQYF
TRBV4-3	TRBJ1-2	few	CASSQEGQYYGYTF
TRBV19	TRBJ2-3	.	CASSMGGKGTDTQYF
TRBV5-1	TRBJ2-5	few	CASSSLGGIETQYF
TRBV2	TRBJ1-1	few	CASSGSTEAFF
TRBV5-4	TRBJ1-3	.	CASSLGGQRSGNTIYF
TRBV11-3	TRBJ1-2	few	CASSLDNRRGYTF
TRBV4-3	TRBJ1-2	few	CASSHGGQGANGYTF
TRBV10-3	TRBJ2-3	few	CAISPQTSGGTDTQYF
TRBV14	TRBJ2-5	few	CASSHPGRGRETQYF
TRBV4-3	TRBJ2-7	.	CASSQAHAPTYEQYF
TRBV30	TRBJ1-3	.	CAWNPGVSSGNTIYF
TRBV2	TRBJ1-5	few	CASSGQGRPQPQHF
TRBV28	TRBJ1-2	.	CASSGTDYGYTF
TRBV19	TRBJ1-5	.	CASSLGAGGKSVQHF
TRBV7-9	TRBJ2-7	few	CASSPITGQGVLEQYF
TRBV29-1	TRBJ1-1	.	CSVAGTGTTEAFF
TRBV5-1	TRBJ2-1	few	CASSLDSASYNEQFF
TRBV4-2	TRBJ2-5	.	CASSQDGPVQETQYF
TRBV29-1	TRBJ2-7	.	CSVARAQDEQYF
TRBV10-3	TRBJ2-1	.	CATGQTLSYNEQFF
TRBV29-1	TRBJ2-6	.	CSGGGNGANVLTF
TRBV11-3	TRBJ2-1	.	CASSFTRGSNEQFF
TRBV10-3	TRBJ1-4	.	CAISAGQGEKLFF